Listed here are 28 T cell receptor beta chains from one sample, sequenced in a study of T cells in Graves' hyperthyroidism and ophthalmopathy. Amplification yielded TCR beta CDR3 regions, with RNA transcripts as the source. The TCR CDR3 first-round RT-PCR relied on the HTBI primer set. TCRdb fed the multiplex PCR reads into MiXCR, producing one record per CDR3 protein. The sample lists about 420,000 distinct CDR3 sequences, around 14% occurring once. The specimen was blood. These receptors were taken from a woman aged 18-35 years with Graves' hyperthyroidism.

In this sample, this clonotype turned up many times. This chain uses TRBV10-3 with TRBJ2-7, with D possibly being TRBD2 (6 bases). The CDR3 loop spans 15 amino acids. The V and J ends lost 3 bases and 4 bases respectively, with 16 bases between them. Germline CDR1 and CDR2: ENHRY and SYGVKD. The chain's CDR3 is CAISENPGRNYEQYF. Written as DNA, the CDR3 is TGTGCCATCAGTGAAAATCCGGGGAGGAATTACGAGCAGTACTTC.

On this clonotype itself: A read error may be the cause here, since a much bigger clone is one base away. The rearrangement joins TRBV7-9 to TRBJ2-3; a weak D match, TRBD2 (6 bases). Germline lookup yields CDR1 SEHNR and CDR2 FQNEAQ (reference sequence). The CDR3 is 16 amino acids. CDR3 in amino acids: CASGLALGGNTDTQYF. The CDR3 nucleotides read TGTGCCAGCGGCTTAGCGCTCGGGGGAAACACAGATACGCAGTATTTT.

As regards this clonotype: One end of the junction varies from germline; a read error may be responsible. This chain connects TRBV19 to TRBJ2-2, with D tentatively TRBD2 (5 bases). CDR1 is LNHDA, CDR2 SQIVND, per germline (reference sequence). This CDR3 is 14 amino acids long. CDR3 DNA: TGTGCCAGTAAAGTGAGAGCGAACACCGGGGAGCTGTCTTTT. Its protein product is CASKVRANTGELSF.

On this clonotype: Germline and junction disagree at one end, which may indicate a read error. The rearrangement joins TRBV7-9 to TRBJ2-1, with 7 bases identical to TRBD1. The CDR3 loop spans 13 amino acids. The germline V gene encodes CDR1 SEHNR and CDR2 FQNEAQ (reference sequence). The CDR3 DNA follows: TGTGCCAGCAGCTTCTACAGGGGCGATGAGCAGCTCTTC. This translates into CASSFYRGDEQLF.

V is TRBV13 and J is TRBJ2-6; D ambiguous. Per the germline V gene, CDR1 is PRHDT and CDR2 is FYEKMQ (reference sequence). The CDR3 is made up of 17 amino acids. V lost 2 bases and J 0 bases, leaving 11 bases between the germline ends. The CDR3 spells CASSLKARSSGANVLTF. The CDR3 DNA reads as TGTGCCAGCAGCTTAAAAGCCAGGAGCTCTGGGGCCAACGTCCTGACTTTC.

This clonotype was recorded many times. This CDR3 reads CASSIRVLTSTDTQYF. CDR3 nucleotide sequence: TGTGCCAGCAGCATCCGGGTTTTAACTAGCACAGATACGCAGTATTTT. The chain couples TRBV5-5 to TRBJ2-3, with unresolved D. The V end lost 4 bases, the J end lost 0 bases, and 15 bases lay between the germline ends. The CDR3 covers 16 residues. Germline CDR1 and CDR2: SGHKS and YYEKEE (reference sequence).

This clonotype was seen repeatedly, ten times or more. The J gene is TRBJ2-1, the V gene TRBV7-3; D is ambiguous. The length of the CDR3 is 15 residues. The ends were cut back, 2 bases at V and 0 bases at J, with 8 bases in the middle. CDR1 and CDR2 (germline): SGHTA, FQGTGA. CDR3 in amino acids: CASSLGVSSYNEQFF. The CDR3 bases are TGTGCCAGCAGCTTAGGTGTGAGCTCCTACAATGAGCAGTTCTTC.

This clonotype was seen only a few times. This chain links TRBV20-1 with TRBJ2-5; either TRBD1 or TRBD2 may supply D (5 bases each). This CDR3 has 13 residues. Germline loops: CDR1 DFQATT, CDR2 SNEGSKA (reference sequence). The V gene lost 5 bases and the J gene lost 13 bases, with 23 bases spanning the gap. CDR3 DNA: TGCAGTGCTGGGACGGCATTGTCGTTTTATCGGTACTTC. Translating it yields CSAGTALSFYRYF.

This clonotype occurred many times. The chain links TRBV3-1 to TRBJ2-4; D is unresolved. Germline V lookup: CDR1 LGHDT, CDR2 YNNKEL (reference sequence). The CDR3 runs to 11 residues. V dropped 1 base and J dropped 9 bases, with 4 bases sitting between them. In DNA form, the CDR3 reads TGTGCCAGCAGCCAAGCATCCATTCAGTACTTC. It encodes CASSQASIQYF.

This clonotype has a handful of counts. The J gene is TRBJ2-5, the V gene TRBV13, with TRBD1 matching over 9 bases. CDR1 is PRHDT and CDR2 is FYEKMQ in the germline V gene (reference sequence). The CDR3 totals 15 residues. The trim removed 5 bases at V and 4 bases at J, leaving 8 bases unmatched. CDR3 region: CASSTTGTGSETQYF. Written as DNA, the CDR3 is TGTGCCAGCAGCACCACCGGGACAGGGTCAGAGACCCAGTACTTC.

This clonotype was observed a few times. The chain is built from TRBV4-1 and TRBJ1-4, with TRBD1 identical over 7 bases. This CDR3 region has 14 residues. In germline, CDR1 is MGHRA, CDR2 YSYEKL. After removal of 4 bases from V and 3 bases from J, the junction contained 2 bases not matched to a gene. The CDR3 DNA follows: TGCGCCAGCAGCCGACAGGGTTCTAATGAAAAACTGTTTTTT. Translating it yields CASSRQGSNEKLFF.

At least ten counts were recorded for this clonotype. This chain uses TRBV20-1 with TRBJ1-6; D is unclear. Per the germline V gene, CDR1 is DFQATT and CDR2 is SNEGSKA (reference sequence). V was clipped by 3 bases and J by 13 bases, with 25 bases between them. CDR3 size: 16 residues. The CDR3 DNA reads TGCAGTGCTAGTCCCCGGGTTTTAGGCTATCGGTCCCCCCTCCACTTT. Translated: CSASPRVLGYRSPLHF.

This clonotype was seen only once. Sequence at one end of the junction differs from germline and may be a read error. The rearrangement joins TRBV20-1 to TRBJ2-4; tentative D call: TRBD2 (6 bases). CDR3 length: 17 residues. Germline-derived CDR1 and CDR2 are DFQATT and SNEGSKA (reference sequence). The CDR3 spells CSARDAGAGSIQNVQYF. DNA of the CDR3: TGCAGTGCTAGAGACGCTGGGGCGGGATCTATACAAAACGTTCAGTACTTC.

The V and J genes are TRBV6-2 or TRBV6-3 and TRBJ2-7, with 10 positions matching TRBD2. The CDR3 is 13 residues long. Germline V lookup: CDR1 MNHEY, CDR2 SVGEGT. V lost 4 bases and J lost 9; bases outside the gene matches: 6. Here the CDR3 DNA reads TGTGCCAGCAGTTTTCAAGCGGGAGGGCCGCAGTACTTC. This encodes CASSFQAGGPQYF.

This clonotype was seen many times. The CDR3, as DNA: TGTGCCAGTAGTATACGCGGCACGATGAACACCGGGGAGCTGTTTTTT. Its protein is CASSIRGTMNTGELFF. The chain couples TRBV19 to TRBJ2-2, with D unresolved. CDR3 size: 16 residues. The V end was cut by 2 bases, the J end by 1 base, with 11 bases between. CDR1 and CDR2 (germline): LNHDA, SQIVND (reference sequence).

Only one count was recorded for this clonotype. The gene calls are TRBV28 and TRBJ2-3; 9 bases map to TRBD2. Germline V gene lookup returns CDR1 MDHEN and CDR2 SYDVKM. Trimming at V came to 5 bases and at J to 2 bases, leaving 11 bases not matched to a gene. The CDR3 is 17 residues long. The chain's CDR3 is CASSTYISGGNTDTQYF. The CDR3 bases are TGTGCCAGCAGTACCTATATCAGCGGGGGGAACACAGATACGCAGTATTTT.

V gene TRBV6-5 combines with J gene TRBJ1-5; no reliable D call. CDR1 is MNHEY and CDR2 is SVGAGI in the germline V gene. V was cut by 0 bases and J by 5 bases, with 5 bases left in between. The CDR3 is made up of 13 amino acids. This chain's CDR3 is CASSYSRDQPQHF. The CDR3 nucleotides are TGTGCCAGCAGTTACTCGAGGGATCAGCCCCAGCATTTT.

This clonotype was detected once. This may arise from a read error, as a much more abundant clone is one base away. The chain employs TRBV7-6 and TRBJ1-2; D uncertain. The length of the CDR3 is 15 residues. Germline lookup yields CDR1 SGHVS and CDR2 FNYEAQ. Trimming took 2 bases from V and 4 from J, leaving 14 bases between them. CDR3 in DNA: TGTGCCAGCAGCTTACCCTGGGCCTCACTCTATGGCTACACCTTC. This translates into CASSLPWASLYGYTF.

The chain recombines TRBV27 with TRBJ2-1, with D possibly matching TRBD2 (6 bases). V lost 6 bases and J lost 7, with 19 bases in between. The CDR3 is made up of 15 amino acids. The germline gives CDR1 MNHEY, CDR2 SMNVEV (reference sequence). The CDR3 sequence is CASRWDGGVQNEQFF. The CDR3 DNA sequence: TGTGCCAGCAGATGGGACGGCGGGGTACAGAATGAGCAGTTCTTC.

This clonotype was recorded many times. The gene calls are TRBV7-9 and TRBJ1-2, with a tentative D call TRBD1 (5 bases). This CDR3 has 15 amino acids. V lost 5 bases, J lost 6 bases, and 19 bases lay in between. Germline values: CDR1 SEHNR, CDR2 FQNEAQ (reference sequence). Written as DNA, the CDR3 is TGTGCCAGCAGCCCGAACCTCGGCAGGGCAGATGGCTACACCTTC. Protein sequence: CASSPNLGRADGYTF.

This clonotype appeared a few times. V gene TRBV11-2 combines with J gene TRBJ1-4; D gene uncertain. The CDR3 extends over 14 amino acids. CDR1 and CDR2 (germline): SGHAT, FQNNGV. V shed 3 bases and J shed 8 bases, with 13 bases lying between them. CDR3 coding DNA: TGTGCCAGCAGCTTTAGGGCTTGGGGAGAAAAACTGTTTTTT. This gives the protein CASSFRAWGEKLFF. The full variable domain, completed using reference TRBV11-2 and TRBJ1-4, is EAGVAQSPRYKIIEKRQSVAFWCNPISGHATLYWYQQILGQGPKLLIQFQNNGVVDDSQLPKDRFSAERLKGVDSTLKIQPAKLEDSAVYLCASSFRAWGEKLFFGSGTQLSVL.

The table lists this clonotype with many counts. The chain is built from TRBV18 and TRBJ1-1; D may be TRBD1 (6 bases). The V end was cut by 1 base, the J end by 1 base, with 13 bases between. This CDR3 comprises 16 residues. From germline, CDR1 is KGHSH and CDR2 LQKENI. CDR3 residues: CASSPLPAGANTEAFF. The CDR3, as DNA: TGTGCCAGCTCACCACTGCCGGCAGGGGCGAACACTGAAGCTTTCTTT.

This clonotype has just a few counts. The chain uses TRBV20-1 and TRBJ1-2; D unresolved. The CDR3 extends over 11 amino acids. Trimming took off 0 bases at V and 10 bases at J, with 9 bases between the two ends. CDR1 and CDR2 (germline): DFQATT, SNEGSKA (reference sequence). CDR3 sequence: CSARDLGDYTF. CDR3 sequence (DNA): TGCAGTGCTAGAGATCTCGGAGACTACACCTTC.

This clonotype was seen a handful of times. The gene calls are TRBV10-1 and TRBJ2-3; possible D gene TRBD2, 7 bases. The CDR3 has 15 residues. Trimming took 4 bases from V and 3 from J, leaving 14 bases between them. CDR1 and CDR2 (germline): WNHNN, SYGVQD (reference sequence). The chain's CDR3 is CASSVGGGATDTQYF. CDR3 in DNA: TGCGCCAGCAGTGTTGGAGGGGGGGCGACAGATACGCAGTATTTT.

This clonotype was seen at least ten times. The rearrangement joins TRBV5-6 to TRBJ2-1; 11 bases are shared with TRBD1. V dropped 4 bases and J dropped 5; count of bases not matched to a gene: 11. Germline V lookup: CDR1 SGHDT, CDR2 YYEEEE. The CDR3 has 17 residues. CDR3 in amino acids: CASSAPLGQGEDNEQFF. The CDR3 nucleotides read TGTGCCAGCAGCGCCCCCCTGGGACAGGGGGAGGACAATGAGCAGTTCTTC.

This clonotype was picked up a small number of times. V and J are TRBV27 and TRBJ2-7; 7 bases align to TRBD1. The V gene's germline CDR1 is MNHEY and CDR2 SMNVEV (reference sequence). V was clipped by 5 bases and J by 2 bases; unmatched bases: 9. The CDR3 runs to 15 residues. The CDR3 sequence is CASSPLDREPYEQYF. Here the CDR3 DNA reads TGTGCCAGCAGTCCACTCGACAGGGAACCCTACGAGCAGTACTTC.

The V call is TRBV6-1, the J call TRBJ1-1; D is perhaps TRBD1 (5 bases). V was cut by 5 bases and J by 2 bases, with 9 bases left in between. The CDR3 contains 13 residues. Germline V CDR1 and CDR2: MNHNS, SASEGT. CDR3 DNA: TGTGCCAGCAGTCTCAGGGATAACACTGAAGCTTTCTTT. This encodes CASSLRDNTEAFF.

The gene calls are TRBV29-1 and TRBJ2-1; maybe TRBD2 (6 bases). V lost 7 bases, J lost 8 bases, and 21 bases lay in between. Germline lookup yields CDR1 SQVTM and CDR2 ANQGSEA. The CDR3 covers 14 residues. The CDR3 DNA reads as TGCAGCGGGGCCTCGGGGGACGGGTGGGATGAGCAGTTCTTC. It encodes CSGASGDGWDEQFF.